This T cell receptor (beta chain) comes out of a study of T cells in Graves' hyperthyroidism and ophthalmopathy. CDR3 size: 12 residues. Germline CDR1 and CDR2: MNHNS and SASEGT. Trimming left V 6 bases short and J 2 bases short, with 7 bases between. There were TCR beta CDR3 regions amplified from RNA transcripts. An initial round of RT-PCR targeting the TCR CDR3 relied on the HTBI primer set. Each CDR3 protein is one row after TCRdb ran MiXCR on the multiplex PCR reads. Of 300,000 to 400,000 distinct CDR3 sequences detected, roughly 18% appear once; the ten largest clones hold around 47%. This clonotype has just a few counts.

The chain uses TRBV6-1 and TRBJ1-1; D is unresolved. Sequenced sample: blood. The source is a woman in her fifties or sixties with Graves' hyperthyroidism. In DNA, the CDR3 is TGTGCCAGCAGGACATTTAACACTGAAGCTTTCTTT. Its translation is CASRTFNTEAFF.